This T cell receptor beta chain emerged from a study of T-cell reconstitution after alpha-beta-depleted transplantation in children. Preparation of the TCRbeta library involved a method that used unique molecular identifiers. TCRdb used MiXCR to reprocess the PCR reads, holding one entry per CDR3 protein. The data contain about 97,000 distinct CDR3 sequences, 7.5% to 9.5% of them singletons. This clonotype was seen many times. The CDR3 has 11 residues. V was shortened by 7 bases and J by 2 bases, with 8 bases between the two germline ends. Per germline, CDR1 SQVTM and CDR2 ANQGSEA. The clonotype was recovered from a boy between 2 and 10 years old with acute lymphoblastic leukemia, due to receive a stem cell transplant. The chain has TRBV29-1 and TRBJ2-5; perhaps TRBD2 as D (5 bases). The input for sequencing was PBMCs, taken before TCRalphabeta/CD19-depleted stem cell transplant. The CDR3 nucleotides are TGCAGCGCCCGGGATCAAGAGACCCAGTACTTC. This sequence encodes CSARDQETQYF.